The T cell receptor beta chain under discussion was sequenced for a study of shared clonotypes between healthy human individuals. Germline values: CDR1 SGHVS, CDR2 FQNEAQ. The length of the CDR3 is 15 residues. V was pared by 6 bases and J by 3 bases, with 4 bases of the junction left unmatched. Profiling relied on immunoSEQ multiplex PCR, and the TCRdb table lists in-frame clones only, not all of them. Of some 2.3 million clones in the sample, 85% to 95% were seen once. This TCR was recovered from a man aged 18 to 35 in good health. Some clones in this sample may be carry-over from other donors' samples. This chain uses TRBV7-8 with TRBJ2-1; TRBD2 matches 11 bases. The sequencing input was naive CD4+ T cells from PBMCs. The sample's subset: CD45RA+ positively selected. CDR3 in DNA: TGTGCCAGCAGTTCGACTAGCGGGGACTACAATGAGCAGTTCTTC. Protein: CASSSTSGDYNEQFF.